These T cell receptor beta chains were read from a single sample in a study of shared clonotypes between healthy human individuals. Generated by immunoSEQ multiplex PCR, the TCRdb table keeps only in-frame clones and is missing some. This sample carries some 2,000,000 clones, more than 90% of them seen once, and the ten largest clones take roughly 0.13%. Sequencing was performed on naive CD4+ T cells sorted from blood. These receptor sequences come from a man between 18 and 29 years old in good health. CDR3s include the opening cysteine and the closing phenylalanine or tryptophan. A D gene is named only where the DNA matches it firmly. For some rows the clone size is stated as once, few or many, or as a class when expanded; others skip it.

v_gene	j_gene	d_gene	abundance	CDR3aa	CDR3nt
TRBV29-1	TRBJ1-1	TRBD1	-	CSVLGWGRTGVTEAFF	TGCAGCGTCCTCGGCTGGGGGCGCACAGGGGTCACTGAAGCTTTCTTT
TRBV6-5	TRBJ1-1	-	-	CASSYQGRNTEAFF	TGTGCCAGCAGTTACCAGGGGCGAAACACTGAAGCTTTCTTT
TRBV4-1	TRBJ1-2	-	once	CASSQGDQNYGYTF	TGCGCCAGCAGCCAAGGGGACCAAAACTATGGCTACACCTTC
TRBV11-2	TRBJ2-7	TRBD1	-	CASSLDPTGVNEQYF	TGTGCCAGCAGCTTAGATCCGACAGGGGTCAACGAGCAGTACTTC
TRBV10-1	TRBJ2-2	-	-	CASSESKPSNTGELFF	TGCGCCAGCAGTGAGTCGAAACCTAGTAACACCGGGGAGCTGTTTTTT
TRBV29-1	TRBJ1-1	TRBD1	-	CSVRGQGVTEAFF	TGCAGCGTCCGAGGACAGGGAGTGACTGAAGCTTTCTTT
TRBV5-1	TRBJ1-4	-	-	CASSWGGHSNEKLFF	TGCGCCAGCAGCTGGGGGGGCCACTCTAATGAAAAACTGTTTTTT
TRBV27	TRBJ1-3	TRBD1	-	CASSPGTGVSGNTIYF	TGTGCCAGCAGTCCAGGGACAGGGGTTTCTGGAAACACCATATATTTT
TRBV2	TRBJ1-3	-	-	CASSEQGIIPGNTIYF	TGTGCCAGCAGTGAACAGGGAATCATACCCGGAAACACCATATATTTT
TRBV5-5	TRBJ1-5	TRBD1	-	CASSSGAGGGQPQHF	TGTGCCAGCAGCTCCGGGGCAGGGGGCGGACAGCCCCAGCATTTT
TRBV18	TRBJ1-5	TRBD1	-	CASSLGQGEGPQHF	TGTGCCAGCTCGCTGGGACAGGGGGAAGGGCCCCAGCATTTT
TRBV15	TRBJ2-2	-	-	CATSRDPQQWPGELFF	TGTGCCACCAGCAGAGATCCACAACAATGGCCCGGGGAGCTGTTTTTT
TRBV7-2	TRBJ2-2	-	-	CASSPQGPGELFF	TGTGCCAGCAGCCCGCAGGGACCCGGGGAGCTGTTTTTT
TRBV6-5	TRBJ1-2	TRBD1	-	CASSRDSQAGYTF	TGTGCCAGCAGTCGGGACAGCCAGGCCGGCTACACCTTC
TRBV6-1	TRBJ1-2	-	-	CASSGQLYGYTF	TGTGCCAGCAGTGGACAGCTCTATGGCTACACCTTC
TRBV6-5	TRBJ1-6	TRBD1	-	CASSPGQVYNSPLHF	TGTGCCAGCAGCCCGGGACAGGTCTATAATTCACCCCTCCACTTT
TRBV7-9	TRBJ2-2	-	-	CASSYLRGEKAGELFF	TGTGCCAGCAGCTACCTTAGGGGGGAGAAGGCCGGGGAGCTGTTTTTT
TRBV12-5	TRBJ2-2	-	-	CASGPENTGELFF	TGTGCTAGTGGTCCAGAGAACACCGGGGAGCTGTTTTTT
TRBV5-1	TRBJ2-7	-	-	CASSLQVGSYEQYF	TGCGCCAGCAGCTTACAGGTGGGCTCCTACGAGCAGTACTTC
TRBV6-5	TRBJ1-2	TRBD1	-	CASTGGYGYTF	TGTGCCAGCACAGGGGGGTATGGCTACACCTTC
TRBV28	TRBJ1-5	TRBD1	-	CASRIQGPGQPQHF	TGTGCCAGCAGGATACAGGGGCCTGGGCAGCCCCAGCATTTT
TRBV29-1	TRBJ2-7	-	-	CSVVINLGTRSLYEQYF	TGCAGCGTTGTTATAAATTTGGGGACAAGGAGCCTCTACGAGCAGTACTTC
TRBV30	TRBJ2-6	-	-	CAWNSGPGANVLTF	TGTGCCTGGAACTCAGGGCCTGGGGCCAACGTCCTGACTTTC
TRBV5-1	TRBJ2-2	TRBD1	-	CASGETGVTGELFF	TGCGCCAGCGGCGAGACAGGGGTCACCGGGGAGCTGTTTTTT
TRBV5-6	TRBJ2-3	-	-	CASSPKGGLDTQYF	TGTGCCAGCAGCCCGAAGGGGGGGCTGGATACGCAGTATTTT
TRBV10-2	TRBJ2-3	-	once	CASRGSGASTDTQYF	TGCGCCAGCAGGGGAAGCGGTGCTAGCACAGATACGCAGTATTTT
TRBV19	TRBJ1-1	-	-	CASNESPLERVAFF	TGTGCCAGTAATGAGAGCCCCCTGGAGAGGGTGGCTTTCTTT
TRBV19	TRBJ2-5	-	-	CASRRGYQETQYF	TGTGCCAGTAGACGGGGGTACCAAGAGACCCAGTACTTC
TRBV10-3	TRBJ2-7	TRBD2	-	CAIRMGLAGGSSYEQYF	TGTGCCATCAGGATGGGACTAGCGGGAGGGAGCTCCTACGAGCAGTACTTC
TRBV5-6	TRBJ1-2	-	few	CASSVGTSNYGYTF	TGTGCCAGCAGCGTAGGGACGAGCAACTATGGCTACACCTTC
TRBV15	TRBJ1-6	TRBD1	-	CATSRETGLGNSPLHF	TGTGCCACCAGCAGAGAGACAGGGCTCGGTAATTCACCCCTCCACTTT
TRBV30	TRBJ2-6	TRBD1	-	CAGGTGGQLLSGANVLTF	TGTGCCGGGGGAACAGGGGGCCAGCTTTTATCTGGGGCCAACGTCCTGACTTTC
TRBV7-2	TRBJ2-7	TRBD1	-	CASSLLDRFGYEQYF	TGTGCCAGCAGCTTACTGGACAGGTTCGGGTACGAGCAGTACTTC
TRBV2	TRBJ1-2	-	-	CASSAGQNGYTF	TGTGCCAGCAGTGCTGGACAGAATGGCTACACCTTC
TRBV7-2	TRBJ1-1	-	-	CASSLVTTTGNTEAFF	TGTGCCAGCAGCTTAGTTACTACGACAGGGAACACTGAAGCTTTCTTT
TRBV6-5	TRBJ2-7	-	-	CASRTGTKTSYEQYF	TGTGCCAGCAGAACCGGGACAAAGACCTCCTACGAGCAGTACTTC
TRBV7-2	TRBJ1-1	-	-	CASSSPSQGFAEAFF	TGTGCCAGCAGCTCGCCCAGTCAGGGGTTCGCTGAAGCTTTCTTT
TRBV5-1	TRBJ2-3	-	-	CASSLALAPSTDTQYF	TGCGCCAGCAGCTTGGCCCTAGCTCCCAGCACAGATACGCAGTATTTT
TRBV30	TRBJ1-6	-	-	CASKTRGGGNSPLHF	TGTGCCTCCAAGACCAGGGGTGGGGGTAATTCACCCCTCCACTTT
TRBV7-2	TRBJ2-7	TRBD2	-	CASRLAGVDEQYF	TGTGCCAGCAGGTTAGCGGGAGTCGACGAGCAGTACTTC
TRBV21-1	TRBJ1-6	-	-	CASSKPPCGTEKPLHF	TGTGCCAGCAGCAAACCCCCCTGCGGGACCGAGAAACCCCTCCACTTT
TRBV7-8	TRBJ2-7	-	-	CASSSTGTTYYEQYF	TGTGCCAGCAGCTCGACCGGGACAACTTACTACGAGCAGTACTTC
TRBV19	TRBJ2-4	-	-	CASSLGGLAKNIQYF	TGTGCCAGTAGTTTAGGGGGGTTAGCCAAAAACATTCAGTACTTC
TRBV7-2	TRBJ2-7	TRBD1	-	CASSYGTGYYEQYF	TGTGCCAGCAGCTACGGGACAGGGTACTACGAGCAGTACTTC
TRBV2	TRBJ2-7	TRBD1	-	CASRSPGGSYEQYF	TGTGCCAGCAGATCACCAGGGGGTTCCTACGAGCAGTACTTC